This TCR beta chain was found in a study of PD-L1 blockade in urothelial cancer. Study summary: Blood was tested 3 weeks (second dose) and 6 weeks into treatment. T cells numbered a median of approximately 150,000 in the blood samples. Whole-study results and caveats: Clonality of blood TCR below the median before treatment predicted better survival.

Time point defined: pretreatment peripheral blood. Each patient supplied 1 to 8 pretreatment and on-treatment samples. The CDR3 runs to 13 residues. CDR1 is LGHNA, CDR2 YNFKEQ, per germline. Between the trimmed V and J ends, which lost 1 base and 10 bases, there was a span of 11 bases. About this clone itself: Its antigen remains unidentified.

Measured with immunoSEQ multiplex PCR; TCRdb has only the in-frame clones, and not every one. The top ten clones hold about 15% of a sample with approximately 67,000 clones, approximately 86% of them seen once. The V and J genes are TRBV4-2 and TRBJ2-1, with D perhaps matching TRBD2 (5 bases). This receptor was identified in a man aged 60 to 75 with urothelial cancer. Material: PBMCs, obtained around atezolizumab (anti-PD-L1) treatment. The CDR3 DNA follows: TGTGCCAGCAGCCAAGTCCCAGCGGACGAGCAGTTCTTC. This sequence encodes CASSQVPADEQFF.